This entry concerns a single T cell receptor (beta chain). Its antigen is as yet unknown. Profiling relied on immunoSEQ multiplex PCR, and the TCRdb table lists in-frame clones only, not all of them. This table has roughly 330,000 clones, roughly 70% appearing once. The data belong to a study of cytotoxic CD8 clonotypes in ibrutinib-treated CLL. The overall study: Outcomes included some 25 partial and 2 complete responses; after median about 68 months, 14 stayed remitted and about twelve progressed. Points from the study as a whole: Collection times varied between progressing and sustained-remission patients. Clonality climbed at ibrutinib response, then dropped toward baseline at progression.

CDR1 is MNHEY and CDR2 is SMNVEV in the germline V gene (reference sequence). The V and J ends lost 4 bases and 0 bases, in that order; junction bases with no gene match: 5. The CDR3 loop spans 15 amino acids. The sequence was obtained from a human donor with chronic lymphocytic leukemia. J is TRBJ2-7 and V is TRBV27; 8 bases are a match to TRBD1. Sequencing was performed on PBMCs, taken after 36 months of ibrutinib treatment. Written as DNA, the CDR3 is TGTGCCAGCAGTTCCGGACAGGGACGCTCCTACGAGCAGTACTTC. Amino acids: CASSSGQGRSYEQYF.